This TCR beta chain was recovered during a study of T cell repertoires in cytomegalovirus infection. TCRdb reanalysed the reads using MiXCR and keeps one entry per CDR3 protein. This repertoire shows 700,000 to 950,000 distinct CDR3 sequences, roughly 33% found once; its top ten account for under 15%. Between the trimmed V and J ends, which lost 8 bases and 4 bases, there was a span of 20 bases. The CDR3 has 15 amino acids. This clonotype was seen only a few times. No antigen is known for it. The specimen comprised cultured CD8+ T cells from PBMCs, sampled from culture after CMV antigen stimulation. This chain links TRBV12-3 or TRBV12-4 with TRBJ1-2; maybe TRBD1 (6 bases). This receptor was identified in a human donor in good health (CMV status not recorded). Some clones in this sample may be carry-over from other donors' samples. The CDR3 DNA sequence: TGTGCCAGCCAGGACAGAGGAGAGGTTAGCTATGGCTACACCTTC. Its translation: CASQDRGEVSYGYTF.